Listed below are T cell receptor beta chains from one sample, sequenced in a study of CXCR3-negative and CXCR3-positive naive CD8 T cells. TCRdb reprocessed the 5' RACE reads; each CDR3 protein has one entry and no DNA is given. The sample table sets out 100,000 to 150,000 distinct CDR3 sequences. Sequencing was done on a sample of naive CXCR3- CD8+ T cells from blood. These receptors came from a human donor in good health. Some clones in this sample may be carry-over from other donors' samples. Each CDR3 is given with its conserved first and last residue.

v_call: TRBV7-9
j_call: TRBJ2-5
cdr3_aa: CASSLVTGGTETQYF

v_call: TRBV7-3
j_call: TRBJ2-1
cdr3_aa: CASSLGTSVSYNEQFF

v_call: TRBV7-9
j_call: TRBJ2-7
cdr3_aa: CASSFRDRGYEQYF

v_call: TRBV29-1
j_call: TRBJ2-7
cdr3_aa: CSVRMTGSYEQYF

v_call: TRBV20-1
j_call: TRBJ2-2
cdr3_aa: CSASGASGPNTGELFF

v_call: TRBV20-1
j_call: TRBJ2-7
cdr3_aa: CSAGDGSYEQYF

v_call: TRBV20-1
j_call: TRBJ2-2
cdr3_aa: CSARDSAGDTGELFF

v_call: TRBV27
j_call: TRBJ2-1
cdr3_aa: CASSRRANEQFF

v_call: TRBV7-9
j_call: TRBJ1-2
cdr3_aa: CASSLFKSDGYTF

v_call: TRBV4-2
j_call: TRBJ2-7
cdr3_aa: CASSQDDFGVNTSGEQYF

v_call: TRBV4-3
j_call: TRBJ2-7
cdr3_aa: CASSHDLGAAYEQYF

v_call: TRBV29-1
j_call: TRBJ2-2
cdr3_aa: CSVEGKENTGELFF

v_call: TRBV29-1
j_call: TRBJ1-1
cdr3_aa: CSVEWVGSHTEAFF

v_call: TRBV12-3/TRBV12-4
j_call: TRBJ2-5
cdr3_aa: CASSFVLRETQYF

v_call: TRBV14
j_call: TRBJ2-2
cdr3_aa: CASSQDTGGIGGELFF

v_call: TRBV29-1
j_call: TRBJ2-5
cdr3_aa: CSVGLLSGRGEETQYF

v_call: TRBV20-1
j_call: TRBJ2-4
cdr3_aa: CSALAGTGVTDIQYF

v_call: TRBV9
j_call: TRBJ2-1
cdr3_aa: CASSASSDEQFF

v_call: TRBV29-1
j_call: TRBJ1-5
cdr3_aa: CSALTGVNQPQHF

v_call: TRBV12-3/TRBV12-4
j_call: TRBJ1-1
cdr3_aa: CASSPMGVTEAFF

v_call: TRBV27
j_call: TRBJ2-4
cdr3_aa: CASSLSSTPRIQYF

v_call: TRBV29-1
j_call: TRBJ2-2
cdr3_aa: CSVVGQEKPGELFF

v_call: TRBV7-9
j_call: TRBJ2-7
cdr3_aa: CASSSRGGGDSYEQHF

v_call: TRBV29-1
j_call: TRBJ2-7
cdr3_aa: CPPHGDVDEQYF

v_call: TRBV29-1
j_call: TRBJ1-4
cdr3_aa: CSVEIPGQNEKLFF

v_call: TRBV6-5
j_call: TRBJ2-5
cdr3_aa: CASSYSDRRQETQYF

v_call: TRBV7-3
j_call: TRBJ2-7
cdr3_aa: CASSPTPGYEQYF

v_call: TRBV9
j_call: TRBJ2-3
cdr3_aa: CASSVGQGATDTQYF

v_call: TRBV7-2
j_call: TRBJ2-7
cdr3_aa: CASSPGPGLAVYEQYF

v_call: TRBV27
j_call: TRBJ2-1
cdr3_aa: CASSLNTGGPHEQFF

v_call: TRBV7-9
j_call: TRBJ2-1
cdr3_aa: CASSLDRGPEQFF

v_call: TRBV7-9
j_call: TRBJ1-1
cdr3_aa: CASSLFLGQNTEAFF

v_call: TRBV7-6
j_call: TRBJ2-7
cdr3_aa: CASSLASGRYTSYEQYF

v_call: TRBV20-1
j_call: TRBJ2-7
cdr3_aa: CSARSGTGGFEQYF

v_call: TRBV29-1
j_call: TRBJ2-2
cdr3_aa: CSVVFHGTSGSENTGELFF

v_call: TRBV27
j_call: TRBJ2-7
cdr3_aa: CASSLVQSAYEQYF

v_call: TRBV29-1
j_call: TRBJ2-7
cdr3_aa: CSVENSAYEQYF

v_call: TRBV4-1
j_call: TRBJ2-3
cdr3_aa: CASSQEGLATDTQYF

v_call: TRBV29-1
j_call: TRBJ2-2
cdr3_aa: CSAEGEGTPGELFF

v_call: TRBV20-1
j_call: TRBJ2-3
cdr3_aa: CSARKAKRSTDTQYF

v_call: TRBV6-2/TRBV6-3
j_call: TRBJ2-7
cdr3_aa: CASSPRTGRAYEQYF

v_call: TRBV7-6
j_call: TRBJ2-5
cdr3_aa: CASSLPGLAGLPPPTQYF

v_call: TRBV28
j_call: TRBJ2-3
cdr3_aa: CASSPHAAGWVTDTQYF

v_call: TRBV29-1
j_call: TRBJ1-1
cdr3_aa: CSVEGGPDTTEAFF

v_call: TRBV29-1
j_call: TRBJ2-7
cdr3_aa: CSVVVQGGHEQYF

v_call: TRBV2
j_call: TRBJ2-5
cdr3_aa: CASSATSGIGETQYF